The 26 T cell receptor beta chains below all came from one sample that was sequenced in a study of vaccination and CD4 T cells after COVID-19. For these receptors, no antigen is known. The Oncomine TCR Beta short-read assay was applied to DNA of cultured CD4+ T cells. TCRdb reprocessed the PCR reads with MiXCR, giving one entry per CDR3 protein. The sample carries around 19,000 distinct CDR3 sequences, about 45% recorded once. Treatment defined: roughly 10-day PBMC culture with coronavirus spike peptide pools or control peptides (ViraFEST assay). The input for sequencing was CD4+ T cells from blood, cultured in vitro, taken after SARS-CoV-2 vaccination. These receptors all stem from a human donor who had recovered from COVID-19.

V usage is TRBV6-2 or TRBV6-3 and J usage is TRBJ2-7; TRBD2 matches at 9 bases. The CDR3 consists of 17 residues. CDR1 and CDR2 (germline): MNHEY, SVGEGT. The ends lost 4 bases at V and 0 bases at J; junction bases unmatched: 10. The chain's CDR3 is CASSSSLAGGPSYEQYF. CDR3 nucleotides: TGTGCCAGCAGTTCTTCCCTGGCGGGAGGGCCCTCCTACGAGCAGTACTTC.

The chain combines TRBV23-1 with TRBJ2-3, with D perhaps TRBD2 (7 bases). TRBV23-1 is an ORF, with its function uncertain. Trimming stripped 4 bases from V and 6 bases from J, with 14 bases between. The length of the CDR3 is 14 residues. For the CDR3, the DNA is TGCGCCAGCAGTCCAAGGGGGGGATCGGATACGCAGTATTTT. This gives the protein CASSPRGGSDTQYF.

The rearrangement joins TRBV4-1 to TRBJ1-5, with TRBD1 matching 7 bases. The junction had 12 bases not matched to a gene; V was cut back by 1 base and J by 6 bases. Germline CDR1 and CDR2: MGHRA and YSYEKL. CDR3 length: 17 residues. CDR3 DNA sequence: TGCGCCAGCAGCCAAGCCGCGGGACAGCTAGCAAGTCAGCCCCAGCATTTT. It specifies CASSQAAGQLASQPQHF.

The chain has TRBV27 and TRBJ2-4; D is possibly TRBD2 (6 bases). Germline V gene data show CDR1 as MNHEY and CDR2 as SMNVEV (reference sequence). The CDR3 length is 16 residues. The V end was cut by 5 bases, the J end by 2 bases, with 16 bases between. In nucleotides, the CDR3 is TGTGCCAGCAGTCGACTAGATGCCCACCCCAAAAACATTCAGTACTTC. This encodes CASSRLDAHPKNIQYF.

The rearrangement uses TRBV6-5 and TRBJ2-7; D might be TRBD1 (6 bases). V lost 4 bases and J lost 7, with 17 bases in between. The CDR3 sequence is 14 residues long. CDR1 and CDR2 from the germline V gene are MNHEY and SVGAGI. CDR3 nucleotide sequence: TGTGCCAGCAGTTCCCCCAACAGGGTAGATGAGCAGTACTTC. Its translation is CASSSPNRVDEQYF.

This clonotype was detected only a few times. This chain connects TRBV20-1 to TRBJ1-1; 9 nucleotides line up with TRBD1. J lost 3 bases, V lost 1 base, and 6 bases had no gene match. The CDR3 totals 15 residues. Per the germline V gene, CDR1 is DFQATT and CDR2 is SNEGSKA (reference sequence). The CDR3 DNA is TGCAGTGCTAGAGCTTGGGACAGGGTCGACACTGAAGCTTTCTTT. Translation: CSARAWDRVDTEAFF.

This clonotype was seen a handful of times. V usage is TRBV20-1 and J usage is TRBJ2-1; the match to TRBD2 covers 8 bases. Trimming took 6 bases from V and 5 from J; bases not matched to a gene: 12. This CDR3 has 15 residues. Per the germline V gene, CDR1 is DFQATT and CDR2 is SNEGSKA (reference sequence). CDR3 region: CSATPGAGGNNEQFF. Here the CDR3 DNA reads TGCAGTGCCACCCCCGGCGCGGGAGGTAACAATGAGCAGTTCTTC.

V gene TRBV18 combines with J gene TRBJ2-7; TRBD2 agrees at 7 bases. The germline gives CDR1 KGHSH, CDR2 LQKENI. The junction had 4 bases not matched to a gene; V was cut back by 5 bases and J by 0 bases. This CDR3 contains 14 residues. Here the CDR3 reads CASSAGTTSYEQYF. The CDR3 DNA sequence: TGTGCCAGCTCAGCCGGGACTACCTCCTACGAGCAGTACTTC.

This clonotype was observed once. The chain joins TRBV10-3 to TRBJ1-5; 7 nucleotides line up with TRBD1. CDR1 and CDR2 from the germline V gene are ENHRY and SYGVKD. There are 14 residues in the CDR3. With 4 bases clipped from V and 7 bases from J, the junction kept 7 bases outside the gene matches. DNA of the CDR3: TGTGCCATCAGTGGGACAGGCAGTAGCCAGCCCCAGCATTTT. Its translation: CAISGTGSSQPQHF.

This chain connects TRBV29-1 to TRBJ1-2; D remains ambiguous. This CDR3 is built from 14 residues. The germline gives CDR1 SQVTM, CDR2 ANQGSEA. The V end lost 1 base, the J end lost 2 bases, and 11 bases lay between the germline ends. The CDR3 loop reads CSVEAAGTNYGYTF. DNA of the CDR3: TGCAGCGTTGAAGCCGCAGGAACGAACTATGGCTACACCTTC. The complete variable domain, with remaining parts taken from reference TRBV29-1 and TRBJ1-2, reads SAVISQKPSRDICQRGTSLTIQCQVDSQVTMMFWYRQQPGQSLTLIATANQGSEATYESGFVIDKFPISRPNLTFSTLTVSNMSPEDSSIYLCSVEAAGTNYGYTFGSGTRLTVV.

V gene TRBV12-3 or TRBV12-4 combines with J gene TRBJ2-7; perhaps TRBD1 as D (6 bases). The CDR3 is made up of 13 amino acids. V gave up 6 bases and J gave up 3 bases, with 12 bases separating them. The CDR3 DNA is TGTGCCAGCAGGGCCGGGACACTCTACGAGCAGTACTTC. It yields the protein CASRAGTLYEQYF.

The V and J genes are TRBV4-3 and TRBJ1-2; 8 nucleotides align to TRBD1. CDR1 is LGHNA and CDR2 is YSLEER in the germline V gene. J was trimmed by 10 bases and V by 3 bases; bases with no gene match: 10. The CDR3 spans 14 residues. DNA for the CDR3: TGCGCCAGCAGCCACGCCGGGACAGGTCCAGTCTACACCTTC. Amino acid sequence: CASSHAGTGPVYTF.

The chain recombines TRBV20-1 with TRBJ2-7; maybe TRBD2 (6 bases). Trimming cost V 5 bases and J 2 bases, with 13 bases left between them. Per germline, CDR1 DFQATT and CDR2 SNEGSKA (reference sequence). The CDR3 consists of 13 residues. The CDR3 DNA reads as TGCAGTGCTTCCGGGAGATTCACCTACGAGCAGTACTTC. This encodes CSASGRFTYEQYF.

This clonotype was observed a few times. The rearrangement uses TRBV11-2 and TRBJ2-5; D is ambiguous. Germline CDR1 reads SGHAT; CDR2 reads FQNNGV. This CDR3 has 11 amino acids. V gave up 0 bases and J gave up 9 bases, with 5 bases separating them. CDR3 sequence: CASSLEVAQYF. The CDR3 DNA follows: TGTGCCAGCAGCTTAGAGGTTGCCCAGTACTTC.

There are a few counts of this clonotype. The chain is built from TRBV28 and TRBJ1-2, with D maybe TRBD1 (6 bases). The CDR3 has 13 amino acids. Per germline, CDR1 MDHEN and CDR2 SYDVKM. V lost 4 bases, J lost 5 bases, and 11 bases lay in between. CDR3 protein: CASSSGRGYGYTF. The CDR3 DNA reads TGTGCCAGCAGTTCTGGCAGGGGATATGGCTACACCTTC.

This clonotype was counted between two and nine times. The chain uses TRBV7-2 and TRBJ2-5; the D gene is possibly TRBD1 (7 bases). The CDR3 runs 13 residues. Germline V gives CDR1 SGHTA, CDR2 FQGNSA. V was shortened by 8 bases and J by 4 bases, with 14 bases between the two germline ends. CDR3 bases: TGTGCCAGCGGAGGGGGCAGGGGAGAGACCCAGTACTTC. Its translation: CASGGGRGETQYF.

The genes are TRBV19 and TRBJ2-5; 9 bases line up with TRBD2. V dropped 7 bases and J dropped 3; count of bases not matched to a gene: 6. This CDR3 has 14 residues. Germline V gives CDR1 LNHDA, CDR2 SQIVND (reference sequence). CDR3 nucleotide sequence: TGTGCCAGTACCACGGTAGCGGGAGAAGAGACCCAGTACTTC. It yields the protein CASTTVAGEETQYF. Full variable domain (rest looked up from reference TRBV19 and TRBJ2-5): DGGITQSPKYLFRKEGQNVTLSCEQNLNHDAMYWYRQDPGQGLRLIYYSQIVNDFQKGDIAEGYSVSREKKESFPLTVTSAQKNPTAFYLCASTTVAGEETQYFGPGTRLLVL.

The chain combines TRBV29-1 with TRBJ1-1; 8 bases line up with TRBD1. Looked up from germline, CDR1 is SQVTM and CDR2 is ANQGSEA. V dropped 4 bases and J dropped 3; count of bases not matched to a gene: 10. The CDR3 has 15 amino acids. The CDR3 region has the DNA TGCAGCGTTGGAGGAGGGCCAGGGGGCGACACTGAAGCTTTCTTT. Protein: CSVGGGPGGDTEAFF. Combining the CDR3 with reference TRBV29-1 and TRBJ1-1 gives the whole variable domain SAVISQKPSRDICQRGTSLTIQCQVDSQVTMMFWYRQQPGQSLTLIATANQGSEATYESGFVIDKFPISRPNLTFSTLTVSNMSPEDSSIYLCSVGGGPGGDTEAFFGQGTRLTVV.

The chain couples TRBV11-3 to TRBJ2-1; D unclear. Trimming left V 6 bases short and J 1 base short, with 10 bases between. Germline V CDR1 and CDR2: SGHNT, YENEEA. The CDR3 is 14 residues long. The CDR3 DNA follows: TGTGCCAGCAGGGTTAGCTTTTCCTACAATGAGCAGTTCTTC. Translating it yields CASRVSFSYNEQFF.

This clonotype was picked up a small number of times. V gene TRBV10-2 combines with J gene TRBJ1-6; no firm D call. The CDR3 is 13 residues long. Looked up from germline, CDR1 is WSHSY and CDR2 is SAAADI. With 4 bases removed from V and 5 bases from J, the gap between germline ends came to 6 bases. CDR3 residues: CASSGVNNSPLHF. The CDR3 DNA follows: TGCGCCAGCAGTGGGGTTAATAATTCACCCCTCCACTTT.

This clonotype was seen more than once but under ten times. CDR3 loop: CATSSDLAALGDTQYF. DNA for the CDR3: TGTGCCACCAGCAGTGATCTAGCGGCGCTTGGGGATACGCAGTATTTT. The chain couples TRBV15 to TRBJ2-3; TRBD2 matches at 7 bases. This CDR3 contains 16 residues. CDR1 is LNHNV and CDR2 is YYDKDF in the germline V gene (reference sequence). V shed 3 bases and J 6 bases; nucleotides not matched to a gene: 12.

The V gene is TRBV6-1, the J gene TRBJ2-4; tentative D call: TRBD2 (5 bases). Trimming left V 2 bases short and J 0 bases short, with 11 bases between. Germline V gene sequence: CDR1 MNHNS, CDR2 SASEGT. There are 16 residues in the CDR3. The CDR3 DNA reads as TGTGCCAGCAGTGAATCGGGAAATCGAGCCAAAAACATTCAGTACTTC. Protein product: CASSESGNRAKNIQYF.

The rearrangement uses TRBV7-2 and TRBJ2-1, with 13 bases lining up with TRBD2. The germline gives CDR1 SGHTA, CDR2 FQGNSA. The CDR3 runs to 15 residues. The junction had 4 bases not matched to a gene; V was cut back by 6 bases and J by 5 bases. The CDR3 DNA sequence: TGTGCCAGCAGGTGGGGGACTAGCGGGAACAATGAGCAGTTCTTC. It codes for CASRWGTSGNNEQFF.

In its sample, this clonotype was seen a few times. The chain recombines TRBV24-1 with TRBJ1-1, with D unresolved. The ends were cut back, 5 bases at V and 3 bases at J, with 18 bases in the middle. In germline, CDR1 is KGHDR, CDR2 SFDVKD. This CDR3 spans 16 amino acids. CDR3 sequence (DNA): TGTGCCACCAGTGGTGGACCTAACCTCGAGCACACTGAAGCTTTCTTT. Translation gives CATSGGPNLEHTEAFF.

The chain uses TRBV6-2 or TRBV6-3 and TRBJ1-5; D uncertain. The CDR3 covers 14 residues. V was clipped by 2 bases and J by 4 bases, with 9 bases between them. Germline V gene lookup returns CDR1 MNHEY and CDR2 SVGEGT. CDR3 DNA sequence: TGTGCCAGCAGTTACACGGCGGTGAATCAGCCCCAGCATTTT. Its protein product is CASSYTAVNQPQHF.

This clonotype was counted once. The chain couples TRBV18 to TRBJ1-1; D is perhaps TRBD1 (5 bases). The CDR3 runs 15 residues. CDR1 is KGHSH and CDR2 is LQKENI in the germline V gene. Trimming stripped 6 bases from V and 4 bases from J, with 18 bases between. The CDR3 protein is CASSPRQSEGTEAFF. CDR3 in DNA: TGTGCCAGCTCTCCCCGACAGTCCGAAGGCACTGAAGCTTTCTTT.